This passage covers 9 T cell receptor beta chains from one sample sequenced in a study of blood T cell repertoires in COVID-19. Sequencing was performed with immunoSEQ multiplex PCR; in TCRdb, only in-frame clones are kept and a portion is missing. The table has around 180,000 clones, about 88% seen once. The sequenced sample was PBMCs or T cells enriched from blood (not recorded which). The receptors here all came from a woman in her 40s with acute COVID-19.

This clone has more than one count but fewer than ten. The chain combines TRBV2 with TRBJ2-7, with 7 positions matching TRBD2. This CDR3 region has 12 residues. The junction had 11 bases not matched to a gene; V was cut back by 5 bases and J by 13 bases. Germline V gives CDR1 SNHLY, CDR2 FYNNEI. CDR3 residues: CASSYFAGEPYF. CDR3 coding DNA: TGTGCCAGCAGTTATTTTGCGGGGGAGCCATACTTC. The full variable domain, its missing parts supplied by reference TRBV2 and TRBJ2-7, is EPEVTQTPSHQVTQMGQEVILRCVPISNHLYFYWYRQILGQKVEFLVSFYNNEISEKSEIFDDQFSVERPDGSNFTLKIRSTKLEDSAMYFCASSYFAGEPYFGPGTRLTVT.

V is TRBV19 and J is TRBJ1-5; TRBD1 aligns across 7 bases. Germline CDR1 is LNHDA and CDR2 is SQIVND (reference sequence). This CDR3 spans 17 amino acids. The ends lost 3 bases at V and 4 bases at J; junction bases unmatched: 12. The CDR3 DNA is TGTGCCAGTAGTATTGCTACAACGGACAGGAAGAATCAGCCCCAGCATTTT. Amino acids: CASSIATTDRKNQPQHF.

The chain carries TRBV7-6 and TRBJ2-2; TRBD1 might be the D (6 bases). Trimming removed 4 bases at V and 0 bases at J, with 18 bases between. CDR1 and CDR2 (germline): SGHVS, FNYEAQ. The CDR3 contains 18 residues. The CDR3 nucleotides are TGTGCCAGCAGCTACCCCGTAGGGGGAGACCCGAACACCGGGGAGCTGTTTTTT. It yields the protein CASSYPVGGDPNTGELFF.

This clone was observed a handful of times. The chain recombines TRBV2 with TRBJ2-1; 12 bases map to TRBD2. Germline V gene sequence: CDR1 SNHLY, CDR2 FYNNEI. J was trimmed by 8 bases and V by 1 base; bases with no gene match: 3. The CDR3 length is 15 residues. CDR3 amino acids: CASSEETSGGYEQFF. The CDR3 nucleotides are TGTGCCAGCAGTGAAGAGACTAGCGGGGGCTATGAGCAGTTCTTC. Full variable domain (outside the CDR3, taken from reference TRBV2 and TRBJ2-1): EPEVTQTPSHQVTQMGQEVILRCVPISNHLYFYWYRQILGQKVEFLVSFYNNEISEKSEIFDDQFSVERPDGSNFTLKIRSTKLEDSAMYFCASSEETSGGYEQFFGPGTRLTVL.

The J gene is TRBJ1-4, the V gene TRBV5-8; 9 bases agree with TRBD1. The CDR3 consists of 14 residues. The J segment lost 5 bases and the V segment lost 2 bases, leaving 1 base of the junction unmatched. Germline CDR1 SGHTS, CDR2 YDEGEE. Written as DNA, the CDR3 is TGTGCCAGCAGCTTTGGGACAGGGAATGAAAAACTGTTTTTT. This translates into CASSFGTGNEKLFF.

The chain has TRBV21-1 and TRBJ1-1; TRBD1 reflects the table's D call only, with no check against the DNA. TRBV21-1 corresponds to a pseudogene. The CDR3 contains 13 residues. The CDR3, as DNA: TGTGCCAGTCCCGGACAGGGGGCTGCTGAAGCTTTCTTT. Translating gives CASPGQGAAEAFF.

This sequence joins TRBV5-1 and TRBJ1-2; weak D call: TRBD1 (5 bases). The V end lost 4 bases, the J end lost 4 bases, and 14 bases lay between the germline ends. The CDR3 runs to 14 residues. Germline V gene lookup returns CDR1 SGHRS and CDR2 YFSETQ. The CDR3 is CASSTDTGGYGYTF. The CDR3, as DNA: TGCGCCAGCAGCACCGACACCGGGGGCTATGGCTACACCTTC.

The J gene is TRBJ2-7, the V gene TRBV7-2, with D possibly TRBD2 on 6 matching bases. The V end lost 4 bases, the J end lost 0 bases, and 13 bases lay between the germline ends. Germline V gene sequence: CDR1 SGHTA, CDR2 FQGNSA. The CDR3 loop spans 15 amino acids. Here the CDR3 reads CASSSGTLISYEQYF. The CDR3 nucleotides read TGTGCCAGCAGCTCCGGGACTCTCATCTCCTACGAGCAGTACTTC.

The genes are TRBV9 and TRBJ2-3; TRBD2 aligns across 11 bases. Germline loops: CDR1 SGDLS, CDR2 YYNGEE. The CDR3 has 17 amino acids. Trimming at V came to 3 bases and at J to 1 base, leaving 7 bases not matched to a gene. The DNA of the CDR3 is TGTGCCAGCAGCGGACCCGGGACTAGCGGTCGCACAGATACGCAGTATTTT. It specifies CASSGPGTSGRTDTQYF.